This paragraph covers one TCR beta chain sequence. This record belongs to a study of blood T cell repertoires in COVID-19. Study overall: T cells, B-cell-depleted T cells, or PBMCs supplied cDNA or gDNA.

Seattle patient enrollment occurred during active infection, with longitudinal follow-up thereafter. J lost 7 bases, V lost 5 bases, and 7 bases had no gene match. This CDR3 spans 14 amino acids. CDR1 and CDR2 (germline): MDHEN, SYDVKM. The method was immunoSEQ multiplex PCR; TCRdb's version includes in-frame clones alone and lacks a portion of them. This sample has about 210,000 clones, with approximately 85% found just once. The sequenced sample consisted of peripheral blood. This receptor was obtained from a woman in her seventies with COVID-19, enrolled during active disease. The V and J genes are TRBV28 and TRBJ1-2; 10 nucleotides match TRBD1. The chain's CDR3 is CASSPGQGIFGYTF. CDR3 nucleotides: TGTGCCAGCAGTCCGGGACAGGGGATTTTTGGCTACACCTTC.